The 21 T cell receptor beta chains below come from one sample, sequenced in a study of T cell responses to AZD1222 COVID-19 vaccine. This table comes from immunoSEQ multiplex PCR, and its TCRdb copy is limited to in-frame clones, with some not included. The data contain about 160,000 clones, 92% of them singletons. The specimen was peripheral blood, collected 28 days after the second AZD1222 dose. Source of these receptors: an adult who received the AZD1222 COVID-19 vaccine.

V usage is TRBV5-1 and J usage is TRBJ2-5; either TRBD1 or TRBD2 may fit D (5 bases each). The CDR3 consists of 14 residues. The germline V gene has CDR1 SGHRS and CDR2 YFSETQ. Between the trimmed V and J ends, which lost 5 bases and 2 bases, there was a span of 13 bases. CDR3 in amino acids: CASSDPGPQETQYF. In DNA, the CDR3 is TGCGCCAGCAGTGATCCGGGACCTCAAGAGACCCAGTACTTC.

The chain is built from TRBV11-3 and TRBJ2-1, with a possible D match to TRBD1 (6 bases). Germline V gene lookup returns CDR1 SGHNT and CDR2 YENEEA. V was trimmed by 9 bases and J by 5 bases, leaving 14 bases between them. The CDR3 is made up of 13 amino acids. CDR3 in DNA: TGTGCCAGTGACAGGTGGGGAGACAATGAGCAGTTCTTC. It is translated as CASDRWGDNEQFF.

The V gene is TRBV12-2, the J gene TRBJ2-7. TRBV12-2 is an annotated pseudogene. This CDR3 contains 17 residues. CDR3 DNA: TGTGCAAGTCGCTTAGTTTACCCCAAGGGACGAACGGAAGAGCAGTACTTC. Amino acids: CASRLVYPKGRTEEQYF.

J is TRBJ2-1 and V is TRBV7-2, with D possibly matching TRBD2 (5 bases). This CDR3 contains 13 residues. Germline V lookup: CDR1 SGHTA, CDR2 FQGNSA. Between the trimmed V and J ends, which lost 0 bases and 9 bases, there was a span of 9 bases. CDR3: CASSLASEGEQFF. CDR3 nucleotides: TGTGCCAGCAGCTTAGCTAGCGAGGGTGAGCAGTTCTTC. The full variable domain, its missing parts supplied by reference TRBV7-2 and TRBJ2-1, is GAGVSQSPSNKVTEKGKDVELRCDPISGHTALYWYRQSLGQGLEFLIYFQGNSAPDKSGLPSDRFSAERTGGSVSTLTIQRTQQEDSAVYLCASSLASEGEQFFGPGTRLTVL.

The chain couples TRBV9 to TRBJ1-1, with D hard to call. The CDR3 has 13 residues. Trimming pared 0 bases from V and 11 bases from J, leaving 14 bases between. CDR1 is SGDLS, CDR2 YYNGEE, per germline. DNA of the CDR3: TGTGCCAGCAGCGTAGACTTGGCGACCCAGGCTTTCTTT. This gives the protein CASSVDLATQAFF.

This chain connects TRBV12-3 or TRBV12-4 to TRBJ1-1, with no clear D. This CDR3 is built from 13 residues. The V and J ends lost 8 bases and 2 bases respectively, with 12 bases between them. This CDR3 reads CASFLRLNTEAFF. The CDR3, as DNA: TGTGCCAGCTTTCTGAGGCTTAACACTGAAGCTTTCTTT.

This clone was detected once. This chain connects TRBV10-3 to TRBJ2-5, with 10 nucleotides matching TRBD2. This CDR3 has 15 amino acids. Germline V CDR1 and CDR2: ENHRY, SYGVKD. Trimming at V came to 6 bases and at J to 4 bases, leaving 8 bases not matched to a gene. The CDR3 is CAISISSGSGETQYF. The DNA for the CDR3 is TGTGCCATCAGCATTTCTAGCGGGAGCGGAGAGACCCAGTACTTC.

The chain employs TRBV29-1 and TRBJ2-3, with D uncertain. The CDR3 loop spans 16 amino acids. Trimming pared 4 bases from V and 6 bases from J, leaving 23 bases between. CDR1 SQVTM and CDR2 ANQGSEA come from the germline V gene. CDR3 DNA sequence: TGCAGCGTTGCGGGTGGGCTAGAGAGAGCTGCGGATACGCAGTATTTT. It is translated as CSVAGGLERAADTQYF.

This chain links TRBV7-2 with TRBJ2-1; weak D call: TRBD2 (6 bases). V dropped 10 bases and J dropped 0 bases, with 13 bases sitting between them. The CDR3 extends over 14 amino acids. The germline gives CDR1 SGHTA, CDR2 FQGNSA. The CDR3 is CATKRASSYNEQFF. CDR3 sequence (DNA): TGTGCCACCAAGCGGGCGAGCTCCTACAATGAGCAGTTCTTC. Combining the CDR3 with reference TRBV7-2 and TRBJ2-1 gives the whole variable domain GAGVSQSPSNKVTEKGKDVELRCDPISGHTALYWYRQSLGQGLEFLIYFQGNSAPDKSGLPSDRFSAERTGGSVSTLTIQRTQQEDSAVYLCATKRASSYNEQFFGPGTRLTVL.

This chain connects TRBV19 to TRBJ1-5, with D unclear. V lost 6 bases, J lost 5 bases, and 8 bases lay in between. CDR1 is LNHDA, CDR2 SQIVND, per germline (reference sequence). There are 12 residues in the CDR3. Written as DNA, the CDR3 is TGTGCCAGTAGGACCCGTTATCAGCCCCAGCATTTT. Its protein is CASRTRYQPQHF. The full variable domain, completed using reference TRBV19 and TRBJ1-5, is DGGITQSPKYLFRKEGQNVTLSCEQNLNHDAMYWYRQDPGQGLRLIYYSQIVNDFQKGDIAEGYSVSREKKESFPLTVTSAQKNPTAFYLCASRTRYQPQHFGDGTRLSIL.

The V and J genes are TRBV11-3 and TRBJ2-1, with D possibly matching TRBD2 (7 bases). The CDR3 runs to 12 residues. The V end lost 5 bases, the J end lost 8 bases, and 10 bases lay between the germline ends. Germline values: CDR1 SGHNT, CDR2 YENEEA. As DNA, the CDR3 is TGTGCCAGCAGCGCGGGGGCGTATGAGCAGTTCTTC. Its protein is CASSAGAYEQFF.

The chain is built from TRBV30 and TRBJ1-2; the D is unclear. The germline V gene encodes CDR1 GTSNPN and CDR2 SVGIG (reference sequence). The CDR3 length is 13 residues. Trimming cost V 2 bases and J 6 bases, with 13 bases left between them. As DNA, the CDR3 is TGTGCCTGGAGTATGTTAACCCGCGATGGCTACACCTTC. This encodes CAWSMLTRDGYTF.

The chain uses TRBV25-1 and TRBJ2-7; 7 bases are shared with TRBD2. The CDR3 has 15 residues. Germline V gene sequence: CDR1 MGHDK, CDR2 SYGVNS. Germline trimming cut 3 bases from V and 1 base from J; bases unmatched to any gene: 6. The CDR3 reads CASSEKAGLSYEQYF. Written as DNA, the CDR3 is TGTGCCAGCAGTGAGAAAGCGGGATTGTCCTACGAGCAGTACTTC.

The J gene is TRBJ2-7, the V gene TRBV10-3; D unclear. Between the trimmed V and J ends, which lost 10 bases and 0 bases, there was a span of 13 bases. Germline-derived CDR1 and CDR2 are ENHRY and SYGVKD. The CDR3 contains 13 residues. CDR3 nucleotide sequence: TGTGCCACCCTGAAAAAGGGCTCCTACGAGCAGTACTTC. It codes for CATLKKGSYEQYF.

The chain employs TRBV30 and TRBJ1-2; TRBD1 matches 7 bases. Germline CDR1 reads GTSNPN; CDR2 reads SVGIG (reference sequence). The CDR3 runs 16 residues. J lost 1 base, V lost 0 bases, and 8 bases had no gene match. The CDR3 DNA reads TGTGCCTGGAGTGTTCTAGGGGACAGACTTAACTATGGCTACACCTTC. It is translated as CAWSVLGDRLNYGYTF.

The rearrangement links TRBV9 to TRBJ2-6, with D perhaps given as TRBD1 or TRBD2 (6 bases each). Germline lookup yields CDR1 SGDLS and CDR2 YYNGEE. V lost 4 bases, J lost 0 bases, and 17 bases lay in between. This CDR3 contains 18 residues. The CDR3 sequence: CASSPLEGVHSGANVLTF. CDR3 nucleotides: TGTGCCAGCAGCCCCTTGGAGGGGGTCCACTCTGGGGCCAACGTCCTGACTTTC.

The chain joins TRBV5-4 to TRBJ2-4; 16 bases are shared with TRBD2. Trimming cost V 4 bases and J 2 bases; bases outside gene matches: 3. Germline V gives CDR1 SGHNT, CDR2 YYREEE (reference sequence). The CDR3 totals 17 residues. CDR3 region: CASSQGLAGGPKNIQYF. CDR3 DNA: TGTGCCAGCAGCCAGGGACTAGCGGGAGGGCCCAAAAACATTCAGTACTTC.

This chain joins TRBV10-2 and TRBJ1-2; D gene unclear. Trimming cost V 3 bases and J 8 bases, with 16 bases left between them. Germline V gene sequence: CDR1 WSHSY, CDR2 SAAADI. This CDR3 spans 14 amino acids. The CDR3 here is CASSEITLVGGYTF. CDR3 nucleotide sequence: TGCGCCAGCAGTGAAATTACTTTAGTGGGGGGCTACACCTTC.

The genes are TRBV11-2 and TRBJ2-7; TRBD2 aligns across 8 bases. Germline lookup yields CDR1 SGHAT and CDR2 FQNNGV. This CDR3 has 14 residues. Trimming at V came to 4 bases and at J to 0 bases, leaving 2 bases not matched to a gene. CDR3 sequence reads: CASSSGTSSYEQYF. The CDR3 nucleotides are TGTGCCAGCAGCTCCGGGACTAGCTCCTACGAGCAGTACTTC. Drawing the rest from reference TRBV11-2 and TRBJ2-7, the complete variable domain is EAGVAQSPRYKIIEKRQSVAFWCNPISGHATLYWYQQILGQGPKLLIQFQNNGVVDDSQLPKDRFSAERLKGVDSTLKIQPAKLEDSAVYLCASSSGTSSYEQYFGPGTRLTVT.

The chain recombines TRBV5-1 with TRBJ2-7, with D perhaps matching TRBD2 (5 bases). V gave up 0 bases and J gave up 1 base, with 8 bases separating them. The CDR3 spans 14 residues. Germline assignment: CDR1 SGHRS and CDR2 YFSETQ. Here the CDR3 DNA reads TGCGCCAGCAGCTTGGGTGGAGGTTCCTACGAGCAGTACTTC. This translates into CASSLGGGSYEQYF.

This rearrangement joins TRBV9 to TRBJ2-3; unclear D gene. Trimming pared 4 bases from V and 0 bases from J, leaving 12 bases between. CDR3 length: 15 amino acids. From germline, CDR1 is SGDLS and CDR2 YYNGEE. The DNA of the CDR3 is TGTGCCAGCAGCATCCCTGGCGGTAGCACAGATACGCAGTATTTT. Encoded protein: CASSIPGGSTDTQYF.